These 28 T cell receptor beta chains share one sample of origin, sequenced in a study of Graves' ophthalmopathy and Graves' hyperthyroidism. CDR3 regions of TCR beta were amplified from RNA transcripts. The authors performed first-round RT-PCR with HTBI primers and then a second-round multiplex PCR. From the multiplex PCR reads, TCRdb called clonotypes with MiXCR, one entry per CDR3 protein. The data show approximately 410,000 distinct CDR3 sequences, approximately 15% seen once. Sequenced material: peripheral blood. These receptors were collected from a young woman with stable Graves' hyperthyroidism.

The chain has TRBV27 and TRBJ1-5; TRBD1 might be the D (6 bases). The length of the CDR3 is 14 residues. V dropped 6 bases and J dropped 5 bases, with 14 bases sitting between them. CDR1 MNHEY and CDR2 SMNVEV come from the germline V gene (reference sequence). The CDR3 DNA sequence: TGTGCCAGCAGCCCCCTCAGGGGCTATCAGCCCCAGCATTTT. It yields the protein CASSPLRGYQPQHF.

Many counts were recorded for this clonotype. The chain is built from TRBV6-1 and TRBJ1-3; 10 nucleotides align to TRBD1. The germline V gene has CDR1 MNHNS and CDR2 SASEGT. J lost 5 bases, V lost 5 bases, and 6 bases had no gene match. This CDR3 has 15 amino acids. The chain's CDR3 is CASSRGTGVRNTIYF. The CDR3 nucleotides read TGTGCCAGCAGTCGGGGGACAGGGGTACGAAACACCATATATTTT.

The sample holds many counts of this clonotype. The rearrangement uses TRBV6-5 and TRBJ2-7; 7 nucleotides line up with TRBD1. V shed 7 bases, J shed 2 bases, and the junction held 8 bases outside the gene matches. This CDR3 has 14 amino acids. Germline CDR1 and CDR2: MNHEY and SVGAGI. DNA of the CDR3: TGTGCCAGCATACTAACCGGGACAGCCTACGAGCAGTACTTC. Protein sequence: CASILTGTAYEQYF.

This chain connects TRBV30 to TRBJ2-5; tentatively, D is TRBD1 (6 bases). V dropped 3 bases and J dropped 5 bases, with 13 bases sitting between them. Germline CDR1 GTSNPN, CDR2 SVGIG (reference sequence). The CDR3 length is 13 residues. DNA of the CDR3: TGTGCCTGGAGGCGGCAGGGGTTTGAGACCCAGTACTTC. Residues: CAWRRQGFETQYF.

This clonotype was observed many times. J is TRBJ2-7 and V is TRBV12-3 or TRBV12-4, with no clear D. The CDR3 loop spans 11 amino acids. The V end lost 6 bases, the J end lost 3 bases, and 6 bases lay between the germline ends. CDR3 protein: CASRQIYEQYF. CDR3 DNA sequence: TGTGCCAGCAGACAGATCTACGAGCAGTACTTC.

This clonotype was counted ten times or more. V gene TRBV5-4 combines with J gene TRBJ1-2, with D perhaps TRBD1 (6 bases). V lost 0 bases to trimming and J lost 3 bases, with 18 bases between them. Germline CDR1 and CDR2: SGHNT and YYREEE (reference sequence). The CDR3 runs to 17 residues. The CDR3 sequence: CASSLDRERDRDYGYTF. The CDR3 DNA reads TGTGCCAGCAGCTTGGACAGGGAGCGGGATAGGGACTATGGCTACACCTTC.

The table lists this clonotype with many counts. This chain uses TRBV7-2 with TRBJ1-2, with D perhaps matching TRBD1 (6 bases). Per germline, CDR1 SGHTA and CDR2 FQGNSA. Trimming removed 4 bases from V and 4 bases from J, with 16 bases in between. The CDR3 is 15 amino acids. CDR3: CASSSQYRAPYGYTF. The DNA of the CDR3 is TGTGCCAGCAGCTCGCAGTACAGGGCCCCCTATGGCTACACCTTC.

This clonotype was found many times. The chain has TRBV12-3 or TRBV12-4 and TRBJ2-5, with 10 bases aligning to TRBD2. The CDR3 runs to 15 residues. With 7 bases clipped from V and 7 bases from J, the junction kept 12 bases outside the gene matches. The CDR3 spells CASTNPGTSAGTQYF. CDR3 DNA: TGTGCCAGCACCAACCCCGGGACTAGCGCCGGGACCCAGTACTTC.

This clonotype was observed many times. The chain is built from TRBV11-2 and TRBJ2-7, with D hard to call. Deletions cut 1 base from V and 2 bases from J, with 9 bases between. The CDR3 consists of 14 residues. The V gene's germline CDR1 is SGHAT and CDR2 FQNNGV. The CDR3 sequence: CASSLATRPYEQYF. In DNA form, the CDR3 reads TGTGCCAGCAGCTTAGCGACCAGACCCTACGAGCAGTACTTC.

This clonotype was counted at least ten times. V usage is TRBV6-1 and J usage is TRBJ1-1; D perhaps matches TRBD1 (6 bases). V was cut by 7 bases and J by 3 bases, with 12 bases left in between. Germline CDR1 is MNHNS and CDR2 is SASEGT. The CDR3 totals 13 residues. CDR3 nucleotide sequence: TGTGCCAGCATCCTGGGGGCTCACACTGAAGCTTTCTTT. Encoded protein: CASILGAHTEAFF.

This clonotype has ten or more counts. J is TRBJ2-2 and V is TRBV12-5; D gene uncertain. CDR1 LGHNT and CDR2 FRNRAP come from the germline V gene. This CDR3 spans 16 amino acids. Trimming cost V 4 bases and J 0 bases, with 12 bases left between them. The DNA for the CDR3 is TGTGCTAGTGGTTCTCAAGTGGGGACGAACACCGGGGAGCTGTTTTTT. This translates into CASGSQVGTNTGELFF. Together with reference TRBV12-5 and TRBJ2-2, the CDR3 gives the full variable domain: DARVTQTPRHKVTEMGQEVTMRCQPILGHNTVFWYRQTMMQGLELLAYFRNRAPLDDSGMPKDRFSAEMPDATLATLKIQPSEPRDSAVYFCASGSQVGTNTGELFFGEGSRLTVL.

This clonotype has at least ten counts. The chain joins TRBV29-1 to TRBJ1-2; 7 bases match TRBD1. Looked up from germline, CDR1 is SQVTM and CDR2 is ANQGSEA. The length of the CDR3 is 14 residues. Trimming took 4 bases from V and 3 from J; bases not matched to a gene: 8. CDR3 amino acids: CSVATGTAHYGYTF. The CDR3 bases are TGCAGCGTTGCCACCGGGACAGCTCACTATGGCTACACCTTC.

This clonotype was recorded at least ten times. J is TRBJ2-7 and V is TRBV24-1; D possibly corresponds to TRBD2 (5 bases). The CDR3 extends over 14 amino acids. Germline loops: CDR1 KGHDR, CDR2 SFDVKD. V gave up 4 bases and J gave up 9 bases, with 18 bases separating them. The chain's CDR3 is CATSDPGRTRGQYF. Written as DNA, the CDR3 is TGTGCCACCAGTGACCCTGGACGAACCCGGGGGCAGTACTTC.

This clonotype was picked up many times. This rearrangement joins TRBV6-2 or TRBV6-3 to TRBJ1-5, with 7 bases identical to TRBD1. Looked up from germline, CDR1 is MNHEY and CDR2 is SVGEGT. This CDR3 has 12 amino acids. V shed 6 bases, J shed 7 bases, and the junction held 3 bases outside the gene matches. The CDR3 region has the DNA TGTGCCAGCAGGGGACAGAACCAGCCCCAGCATTTT. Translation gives CASRGQNQPQHF.

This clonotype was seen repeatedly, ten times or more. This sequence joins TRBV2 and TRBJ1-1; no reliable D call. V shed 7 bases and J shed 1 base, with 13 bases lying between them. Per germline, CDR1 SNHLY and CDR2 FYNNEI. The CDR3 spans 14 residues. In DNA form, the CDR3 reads TGTGCCAGCACCGATGTAGGGCGGAACACTGAAGCTTTCTTT. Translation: CASTDVGRNTEAFF.

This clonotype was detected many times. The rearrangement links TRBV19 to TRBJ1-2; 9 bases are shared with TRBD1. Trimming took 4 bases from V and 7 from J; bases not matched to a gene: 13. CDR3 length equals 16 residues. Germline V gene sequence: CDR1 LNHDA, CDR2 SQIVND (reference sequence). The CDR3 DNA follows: TGTGCCAGTAGTACAACCACAGGGGGCAGGGCAGGTGGCTACACCTTC. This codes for CASSTTTGGRAGGYTF.

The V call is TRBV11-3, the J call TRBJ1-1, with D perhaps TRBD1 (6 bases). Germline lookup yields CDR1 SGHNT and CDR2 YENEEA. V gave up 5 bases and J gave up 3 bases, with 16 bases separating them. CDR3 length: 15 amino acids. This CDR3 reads CASSTRPGTHTEAFF. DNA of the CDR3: TGTGCCAGCAGCACTAGGCCCGGGACACACACTGAAGCTTTCTTT.

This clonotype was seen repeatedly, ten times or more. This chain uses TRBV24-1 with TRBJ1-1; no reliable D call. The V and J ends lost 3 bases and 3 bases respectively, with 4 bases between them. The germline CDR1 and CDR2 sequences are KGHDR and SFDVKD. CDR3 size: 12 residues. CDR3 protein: CATSDMDTEAFF. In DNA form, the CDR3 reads TGTGCCACCAGTGATATGGACACTGAAGCTTTCTTT.

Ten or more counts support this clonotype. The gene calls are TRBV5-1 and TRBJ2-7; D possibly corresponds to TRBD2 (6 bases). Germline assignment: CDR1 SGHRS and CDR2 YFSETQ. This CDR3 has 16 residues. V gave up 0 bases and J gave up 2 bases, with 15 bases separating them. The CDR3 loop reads CASSLAGTLNPYEQYF. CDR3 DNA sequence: TGCGCCAGCAGCTTGGCGGGGACTCTGAATCCCTACGAGCAGTACTTC.

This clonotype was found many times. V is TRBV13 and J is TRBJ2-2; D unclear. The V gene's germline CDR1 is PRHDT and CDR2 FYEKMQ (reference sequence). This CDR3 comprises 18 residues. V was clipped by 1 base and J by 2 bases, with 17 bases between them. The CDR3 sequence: CASSLAPPQPINTGELFF. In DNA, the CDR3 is TGTGCCAGCAGCTTAGCCCCCCCACAGCCTATCAACACCGGGGAGCTGTTTTTT.

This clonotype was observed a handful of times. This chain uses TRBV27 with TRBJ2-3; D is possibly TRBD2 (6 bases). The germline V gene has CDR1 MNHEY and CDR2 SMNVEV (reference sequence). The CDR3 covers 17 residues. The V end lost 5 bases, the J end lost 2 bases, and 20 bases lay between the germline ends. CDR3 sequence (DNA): TGTGCCAGCAGTCCACTTCAGCGGGCCCGGGCCACAGATACGCAGTATTTT. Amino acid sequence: CASSPLQRARATDTQYF.

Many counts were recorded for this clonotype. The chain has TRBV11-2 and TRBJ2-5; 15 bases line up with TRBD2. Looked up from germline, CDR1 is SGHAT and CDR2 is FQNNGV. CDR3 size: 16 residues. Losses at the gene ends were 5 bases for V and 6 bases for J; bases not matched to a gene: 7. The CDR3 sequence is CASSPWGLAGGQTQYF. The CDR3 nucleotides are TGTGCCAGCAGCCCATGGGGACTAGCGGGGGGCCAGACCCAGTACTTC.

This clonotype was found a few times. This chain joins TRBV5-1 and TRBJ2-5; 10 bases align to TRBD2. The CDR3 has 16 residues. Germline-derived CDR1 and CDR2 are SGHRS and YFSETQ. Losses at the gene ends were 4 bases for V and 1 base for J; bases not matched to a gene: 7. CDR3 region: CASSLGTSEVQETQYF. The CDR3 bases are TGCGCCAGCAGCCTAGGGACTAGCGAGGTCCAAGAGACCCAGTACTTC.

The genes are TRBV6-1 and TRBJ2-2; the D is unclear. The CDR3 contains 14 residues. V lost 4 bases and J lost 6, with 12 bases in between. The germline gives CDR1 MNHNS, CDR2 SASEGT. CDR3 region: CASSAQFVSGELFF. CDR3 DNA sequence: TGTGCCAGCAGTGCTCAGTTTGTCTCCGGGGAGCTGTTTTTT.

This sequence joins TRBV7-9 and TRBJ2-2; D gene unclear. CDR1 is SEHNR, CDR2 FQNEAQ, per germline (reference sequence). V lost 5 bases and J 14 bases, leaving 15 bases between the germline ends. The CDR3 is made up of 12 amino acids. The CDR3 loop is CASSGWKLGLFF. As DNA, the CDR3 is TGTGCCAGCAGCGGATGGAAGTTGGGACTGTTTTTT.

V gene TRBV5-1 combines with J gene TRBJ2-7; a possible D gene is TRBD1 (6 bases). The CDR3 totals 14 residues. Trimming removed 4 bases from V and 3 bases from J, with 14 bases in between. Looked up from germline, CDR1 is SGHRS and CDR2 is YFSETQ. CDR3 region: CASSDGTTLYEQYF. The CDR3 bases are TGCGCCAGCAGCGACGGGACAACTCTCTACGAGCAGTACTTC.

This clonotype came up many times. CDR3: CASKKGDRGLVSGNTIYF. CDR3 in DNA: TGTGCCAGCAAAAAAGGAGACAGGGGGTTAGTTTCTGGAAACACCATATATTTT. V is TRBV12-3 or TRBV12-4 and J is TRBJ1-3; TRBD1 matches at 9 bases. V lost 7 bases to trimming and J lost 1 base; unmatched junction nucleotides: 14. The CDR3 is 18 amino acids.

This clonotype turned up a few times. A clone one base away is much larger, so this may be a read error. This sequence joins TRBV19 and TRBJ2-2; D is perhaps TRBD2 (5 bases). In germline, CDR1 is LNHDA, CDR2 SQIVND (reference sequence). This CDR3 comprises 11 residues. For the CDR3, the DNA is TGTGCCAGTATCGAGTACGGGGAGCTGTTGTTT. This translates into CASIEYGELLF.